This T cell receptor beta chain was sequenced for a study of identical twins. The study, taken as a whole, reports: Abundant beta clonotypes from cord blood had fewer insertions, unlike memory repertoires, which showed none. Models, which agreed with sharing between unrelated individuals, nonetheless underestimated the out-of-frame TCR alpha sharing seen in monozygotic twins. Twins shared beta out-of-frame sequences in excess, but this excess was weaker. Cross-sectional statistical analysis, not tracking of the same donors, underpinned the conclusions.

Trimming removed 4 bases at V and 6 bases at J, with 15 bases between. The CDR3 is 14 residues long. The germline V gene encodes CDR1 LGHNA and CDR2 YNFKEQ. MiXCR, applied by TCRdb to the 5' RACE reads, yields one record per CDR3 protein. The table has 1.5 million or so distinct CDR3 sequences, roughly 35% seen once; the top ten hold less than 0.35%. Notes on this clonotype: No antigen is known for it.

The chain employs TRBV4-2 and TRBJ1-2; a weak D match, TRBD1 (5 bases). Material: cord blood. The TCR comes from a newborn girl in good health. The CDR3 loop is CASSPATVRNGYTF. CDR3 bases: TGTGCCAGCAGCCCAGCGACAGTGAGGAATGGCTACACCTTC.